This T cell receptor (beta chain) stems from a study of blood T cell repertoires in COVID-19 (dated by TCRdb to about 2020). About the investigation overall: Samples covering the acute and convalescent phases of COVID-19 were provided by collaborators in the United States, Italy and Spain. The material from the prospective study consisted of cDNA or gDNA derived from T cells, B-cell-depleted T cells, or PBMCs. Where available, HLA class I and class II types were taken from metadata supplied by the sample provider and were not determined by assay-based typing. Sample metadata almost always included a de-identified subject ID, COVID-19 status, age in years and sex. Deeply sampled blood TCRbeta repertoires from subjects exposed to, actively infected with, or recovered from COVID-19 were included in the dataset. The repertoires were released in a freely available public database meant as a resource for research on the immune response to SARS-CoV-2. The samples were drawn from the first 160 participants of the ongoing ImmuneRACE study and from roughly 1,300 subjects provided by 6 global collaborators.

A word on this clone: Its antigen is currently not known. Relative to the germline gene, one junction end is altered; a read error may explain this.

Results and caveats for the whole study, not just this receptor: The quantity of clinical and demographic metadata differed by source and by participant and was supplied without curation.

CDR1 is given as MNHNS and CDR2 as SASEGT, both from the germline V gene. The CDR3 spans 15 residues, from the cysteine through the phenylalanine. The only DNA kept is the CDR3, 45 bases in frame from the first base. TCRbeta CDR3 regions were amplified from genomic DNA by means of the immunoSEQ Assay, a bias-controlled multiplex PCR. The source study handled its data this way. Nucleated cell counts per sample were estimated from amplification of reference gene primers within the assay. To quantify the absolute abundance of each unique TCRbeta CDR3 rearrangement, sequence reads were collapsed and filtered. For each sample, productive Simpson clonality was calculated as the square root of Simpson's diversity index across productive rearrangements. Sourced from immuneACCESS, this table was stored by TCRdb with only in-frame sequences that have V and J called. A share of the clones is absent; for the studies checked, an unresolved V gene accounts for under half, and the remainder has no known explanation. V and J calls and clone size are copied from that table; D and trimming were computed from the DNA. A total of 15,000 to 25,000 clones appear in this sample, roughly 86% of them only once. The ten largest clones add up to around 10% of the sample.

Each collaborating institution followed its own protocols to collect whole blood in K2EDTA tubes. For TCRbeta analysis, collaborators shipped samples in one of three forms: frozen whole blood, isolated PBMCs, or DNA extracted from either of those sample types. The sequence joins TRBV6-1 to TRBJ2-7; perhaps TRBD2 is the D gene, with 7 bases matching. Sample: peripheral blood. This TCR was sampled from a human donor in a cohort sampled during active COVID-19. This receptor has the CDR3 CASREEGGSLYEQYF. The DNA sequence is TGTGCCAGCAGGGAAGAGGGGGGGAGCCTCTACGAGCAGTACTTC.